This T cell receptor beta chain was captured in a study of shared clonotypes between healthy human individuals. Original data processing: Filtering differed since immunoSEQ provided only junctions, with no quality scores. Only in-frame clones appear in the TCRdb table, and some are missing; sequencing was by immunoSEQ multiplex PCR. That table gives V, J and clone size, and the DNA gave D and trimming. The sample has about 700,000 clones; 90% to 95% are singletons. The junction had 15 bases not matched to a gene; V was cut back by 0 bases and J by 1 base. Per germline, CDR1 SGDLS and CDR2 YYNGEE. This CDR3 has 19 residues. CD8 cells classed as naive were CD45RO-negative and positively selected for CCR7, excluding terminally differentiated effector memory CD45RA+ cells.

The sequence was collected from a man between 25 and 39 years old in good health. The sequencing input was naive CD8+ T cells sorted from blood. The chain uses TRBV9 and TRBJ1-1; 7 bases align to TRBD1. As DNA, the CDR3 is TGTGCCAGCAGCGTAGCGAGTTTAGGGCGGGGACAGCCGAACACTGAAGCTTTCTTT. It is translated as CASSVASLGRGQPNTEAFF.